The 23 T cell receptor beta chains listed next were all sequenced from one sample in a study of blood T cell repertoires in COVID-19. Sequencing used immunoSEQ multiplex PCR; TCRdb keeps in-frame clones, though not all of them. The sample gives 180,000 or so clones, approximately 87% of which show up once; 4% to 4.5% is in the top ten. Sequencing was done on a sample of PBMCs or T cells enriched from blood (not recorded which). Receptor source: a woman aged 50 to 65 who had recovered from COVID-19.

This clone has only a few counts. The V call is TRBV19, the J call TRBJ1-1; 8 bases line up with TRBD1. Losses at the gene ends were 7 bases for V and 1 base for J; bases not matched to a gene: 20. Germline V gene lookup returns CDR1 LNHDA and CDR2 SQIVND (reference sequence). The CDR3 is made up of 19 amino acids. CDR3 protein: CASTSLYGQGSVRNTEAFF. The CDR3 nucleotides are TGTGCCAGTACGAGCCTTTATGGACAGGGTTCTGTTAGGAACACTGAAGCTTTCTTT.

This chain connects TRBV6-5 to TRBJ1-5; D may be TRBD1 (5 bases). The CDR3 is made up of 13 amino acids. The germline gives CDR1 MNHEY, CDR2 SVGAGI. V gave up 9 bases and J gave up 1 base, with 10 bases separating them. CDR3 DNA: TGTGCCAGTCAGGGTTGGAGCAATCAGCCCCAGCATTTT. It encodes CASQGWSNQPQHF.

The V call is TRBV5-1, the J call TRBJ1-1; 7 positions match TRBD1. The CDR3 runs 12 residues. Per germline, CDR1 SGHRS and CDR2 YFSETQ. V was pared by 5 bases and J by 11 bases, with 9 bases of the junction left unmatched. CDR3: CASSFDRDEAFF. CDR3 in DNA: TGCGCCAGCAGTTTTGACAGGGATGAGGCTTTCTTT.

This clone showed up just a few times. The chain links TRBV28 to TRBJ2-7; D is perhaps TRBD2 (7 bases). The CDR3 sequence is 14 residues long. Trimming took 2 bases from V and 7 from J, leaving 15 bases between them. In germline, CDR1 is MDHEN, CDR2 SYDVKM. CDR3 DNA sequence: TGTGCCAGCAGTTTACGTGGGGGGGCCGGAGAGCAGTACGTC. It is translated as CASSLRGGAGEQYV.

The chain employs TRBV7-2 and TRBJ1-1, with 10 bases matching TRBD1. The J segment lost 5 bases and the V segment lost 5 bases, leaving 11 bases of the junction unmatched. The germline CDR1 and CDR2 sequences are SGHTA and FQGNSA. The CDR3 has 16 amino acids. CDR3 sequence: CASSTRKDRGGTEAFF. CDR3 DNA: TGTGCCAGCAGCACCCGCAAGGACAGGGGGGGAACTGAAGCTTTCTTT.

There are many counts of this clone. The chain recombines TRBV6-1 with TRBJ1-6; 9 nucleotides match TRBD1. Germline assignment: CDR1 MNHNS and CDR2 SASEGT. J gave up 10 bases and V 0 bases, and 4 bases lay outside the gene matches. The CDR3 extends over 15 amino acids. The CDR3, as DNA: TGTGCCAGCAGTGAAGCGACAGGGGGGGGATCACCCCTCCACTTT. As protein: CASSEATGGGSPLHF.

The chain links TRBV14 to TRBJ2-7, with 11 bases identical to TRBD2. The CDR3 consists of 16 residues. CDR1 and CDR2 from the germline V gene are SGHDN and FVKESK. Losses at the gene ends were 1 base for V and 1 base for J; bases not matched to a gene: 3. CDR3 sequence: CASSQGGTSGSYEQYV. As DNA, the CDR3 is TGTGCCAGCAGCCAAGGTGGGACTAGCGGATCCTACGAGCAGTACGTC.

The J gene is TRBJ1-2, the V gene TRBV11-2; tentative D call: TRBD1 (6 bases). V lost 0 bases and J lost 3, with 8 bases in between. The CDR3 totals 14 residues. CDR1 SGHAT and CDR2 FQNNGV come from the germline V gene. The CDR3 region has the DNA TGTGCCAGCAGCTTAGATACAGGGCACTATGGCTACACCTTC. Translating gives CASSLDTGHYGYTF.

The rearrangement joins TRBV28 to TRBJ1-1, with D possibly TRBD1 on 5 matching bases. V was shortened by 3 bases and J by 3 bases, with 8 bases between the two germline ends. Germline V CDR1 and CDR2: MDHEN, SYDVKM. The CDR3 is made up of 13 amino acids. DNA of the CDR3: TGTGCCAGCAGTTTCGGGGGGTACACTGAAGCTTTCTTT. The encoded protein is CASSFGGYTEAFF.

J is TRBJ2-2 and V is TRBV6-2 or TRBV6-3, with 9 positions matching TRBD1. CDR1 and CDR2 from the germline V gene are MNHEY and SVGEGT. The V gene end was trimmed by 6 bases and the J gene end by 6 bases; junction bases not matched to a gene: 8. CDR3 length equals 15 residues. The CDR3 is CASSVDRGKPGELFF. CDR3 bases: TGTGCCAGCAGCGTTGACAGGGGGAAGCCCGGGGAGCTGTTTTTT.

The chain couples TRBV30 to TRBJ1-1; D remains unclear. V lost 8 bases to trimming and J lost 7 bases, with 11 bases between them. The CDR3 runs 10 residues. The V gene's germline CDR1 is GTSNPN and CDR2 SVGIG (reference sequence). The CDR3 loop reads CAGGDGEAFF. The CDR3 DNA is TGTGCCGGAGGAGACGGTGAAGCTTTCTTT.

This clone was recorded only once. This chain joins TRBV28 and TRBJ2-7; the D gene is possibly TRBD1 (5 bases). Trimming stripped 3 bases from V and 3 bases from J, with 9 bases between. The CDR3 spans 13 residues. Germline values: CDR1 MDHEN, CDR2 SYDVKM. CDR3 bases: TGTGCCAGCAGTTTGGGGCAGCACTACGAGCAGTACGTC. It translates to CASSLGQHYEQYV.

This clone was seen a few times. This chain joins TRBV18 and TRBJ1-1, with TRBD1 matching 7 bases. The germline CDR1 and CDR2 sequences are KGHSH and LQKENI. The CDR3 has 14 residues. V gave up 6 bases and J gave up 1 base; unmatched junction bases: 5. CDR3 loop: CASSQGQSNTEAFF. In nucleotides, the CDR3 is TGTGCCAGCTCCCAGGGACAGTCGAACACTGAAGCTTTCTTT.

The chain links TRBV2 to TRBJ1-1; 7 bases are a match to TRBD1. The CDR3 is made up of 12 amino acids. The germline CDR1 and CDR2 sequences are SNHLY and FYNNEI. V trimming: 5 bases; J trimming: 5 bases; junction bases outside the gene matches: 2. The chain's CDR3 is CASSSQGTEAFF. The CDR3 DNA is TGTGCCAGCAGTTCACAGGGGACTGAAGCTTTCTTT.

This sequence joins TRBV6-5 and TRBJ1-2; no firm D call. Trimming pared 5 bases from V and 4 bases from J, leaving 11 bases between. Germline assignment: CDR1 MNHEY and CDR2 SVGAGI. This CDR3 region has 13 residues. The DNA of the CDR3 is TGTGCCAGCAGTAAATCCGGAGCCTATGGCTACACCTTC. This sequence encodes CASSKSGAYGYTF.

The rearrangement links TRBV11-2 to TRBJ2-2; no definite D call. The CDR3 loop spans 16 amino acids. Germline CDR1 and CDR2: SGHAT and FQNNGV. V lost 5 bases to trimming and J lost 0 bases, with 13 bases between them. The CDR3 region is CASSQIEKANTGELFF. The CDR3 DNA follows: TGTGCCAGCAGCCAAATAGAGAAAGCGAACACCGGGGAGCTGTTTTTT.

The chain employs TRBV30 and TRBJ1-6, with 10 bases identical to TRBD1. Germline V lookup: CDR1 GTSNPN, CDR2 SVGIG (reference sequence). With 5 bases clipped from V and 14 bases from J, the junction kept 9 bases outside the gene matches. The CDR3 is 13 amino acids. CDR3 region: CAWGRDGTGALHF. The CDR3 region has the DNA TGTGCCTGGGGCCGGGACGGGACAGGGGCCCTCCACTTT.

This chain connects TRBV27 to TRBJ1-4; 7 positions match TRBD1. The V gene end was trimmed by 1 base and the J gene end by 8 bases; junction bases not matched to a gene: 4. Germline V lookup: CDR1 MNHEY, CDR2 SMNVEV (reference sequence). This CDR3 region has 14 residues. CDR3: CASSLYRGGEKLFF. The DNA for the CDR3 is TGTGCCAGCAGTTTATACAGGGGCGGCGAAAAACTGTTTTTT.

This clone was recorded only once. This rearrangement joins TRBV7-2 to TRBJ2-3, with a possible D match to TRBD2 (6 bases). V was clipped by 1 base and J by 0 bases, with 14 bases between them. Germline V gene lookup returns CDR1 SGHTA and CDR2 FQGNSA. The CDR3 totals 17 residues. The CDR3 sequence: CASSLVGGVSSTDTQYF. The CDR3 DNA sequence: TGTGCCAGCAGCTTAGTCGGCGGGGTTTCTAGCACAGATACGCAGTATTTT.

In this sample, this clone turned up a few times. The V gene is TRBV27, the J gene TRBJ2-1; TRBD2 matches at 10 bases. The CDR3 consists of 17 residues. CDR1 and CDR2 from the germline V gene are MNHEY and SMNVEV (reference sequence). V shed 10 bases, J shed 0 bases, and the junction held 12 bases outside the gene matches. The CDR3, as DNA: TGTGCCACCCTAGCGGGAGCTCCGGTGGGCTCCTACAATGAGCAGTTCTTC. Its protein product is CATLAGAPVGSYNEQFF.

CDR3 amino acids: CASSSTGQASSGANVLTF. In nucleotides, the CDR3 is TGCGCCAGCAGCTCTACGGGACAGGCCAGCTCTGGGGCCAACGTCCTGACTTTC. This chain connects TRBV5-1 to TRBJ2-6, with 8 bases lining up with TRBD1. Germline CDR1 and CDR2: SGHRS and YFSETQ. The ends lost 3 bases at V and 0 bases at J; junction bases unmatched: 8. The length of the CDR3 is 18 residues.

The chain employs TRBV2 and TRBJ2-1, with TRBD2 identical over 10 bases. Germline CDR1 and CDR2: SNHLY and FYNNEI. The V and J ends lost 4 bases and 6 bases, in that order; junction bases with no gene match: 6. The CDR3 has 15 residues. The CDR3: CASSAASGGSNEQFF. CDR3 DNA sequence: TGTGCCAGCAGTGCCGCTAGCGGGGGTAGCAATGAGCAGTTCTTC.

V gene TRBV30 combines with J gene TRBJ1-5; D not certain. This CDR3 is built from 13 residues. V shed 3 bases and J shed 6 bases, with 12 bases lying between them. Per the germline V gene, CDR1 is GTSNPN and CDR2 is SVGIG (reference sequence). CDR3 nucleotides: TGTGCCTGGAGCAAGAGTACGGTTCAGCCCCAGCATTTT. It specifies CAWSKSTVQPQHF. The whole variable domain, filled in from reference TRBV30 and TRBJ1-5, reads SQTIHQWPATLVQPVGSPLSLECTVEGTSNPNLYWYRQAAGRGLQLLFYSVGIGQISSEVPQNLSASRPQDRQFILSSKKLLLSDSGFYLCAWSKSTVQPQHFGDGTRLSIL.